This T cell receptor beta chain was captured in a study of long-term antiretroviral therapy in people with HIV. General study results and limits: Among HIV repertoires, CDR3 length ranges were narrower than those of controls.

Comment on this clone: The antigen remains undetermined.

Sequencing used immunoSEQ v3.0 at survey level. The protocol was immunoSEQ multiplex PCR, while the TCRdb copy is restricted to in-frame clones and leaves out a portion. The sample shows fewer than 35,000 clones, under 85% of them seen only once. The material was unsorted PBMCs, obtained 3 years after starting antiretroviral therapy. This receptor was identified in a man aged 35-49 years with HIV.

CDR3 DNA sequence: TGTGCCAGCAGCTCCCTCGGGTATACGTCTAGCGGAGGCAATGAGCAGTTCTTC. Translation gives CASSSLGYTSSGGNEQFF. This rearrangement joins TRBV5-6 to TRBJ2-1; 7 nucleotides match TRBD2. Trimming took 3 bases from V and 6 from J; bases not matched to a gene: 18. CDR3 length: 18 amino acids. In germline, CDR1 is SGHDT, CDR2 YYEEEE.